These 27 T cell receptor beta chains share one sample of origin, sequenced in a study of cytomegalovirus exposure and HLA in healthy donors. A multiplex PCR was run with 60 Vbeta primers and 13 Jbeta primers. Generated by immunoSEQ multiplex PCR, the TCRdb table keeps only in-frame clones and is missing some. The data contain approximately 290,000 clones, under 90% of them singletons. Sequencing input: PBMCs. These receptors were collected from a girl aged 2 to 10 in good health and CMV-seronegative.

This clone was found a few times. The chain employs TRBV7-3 and TRBJ2-3, with D possibly TRBD2 on 5 matching bases. This CDR3 comprises 15 residues. V was shortened by 1 base and J by 1 base, with 9 bases between the two germline ends. Germline V gives CDR1 SGHTA, CDR2 FQGTGA. Here the CDR3 DNA reads TGTGCCAGCAGCTTAAAGGACGGGGGCACAGATACGCAGTATTTT. Translation gives CASSLKDGGTDTQYF.

The genes are TRBV7-3 and TRBJ2-1; TRBD2 matches 10 bases. V lost 2 bases and J lost 6; bases outside the gene matches: 10. This CDR3 has 17 residues. Germline loops: CDR1 SGHTA, CDR2 FQGTGA. The CDR3 sequence: CASSLVGRTSGSNEQFF. The DNA of the CDR3 is TGTGCCAGCAGCTTAGTGGGCCGGACTAGCGGTAGCAATGAGCAGTTCTTC. Complete variable domain (other parts from reference TRBV7-3 and TRBJ2-1): GAGVSQTPSNKVTEKGKYVELRCDPISGHTALYWYRQSLGQGPEFLIYFQGTGAADDSGLPNDRFFAVRPEGSVSTLKIQRTERGDSAVYLCASSLVGRTSGSNEQFFGPGTRLTVL.

The chain has TRBV11-2 and TRBJ1-1, with D uncertain. Trimming removed 5 bases at V and 0 bases at J, with 7 bases between. Germline V gene sequence: CDR1 SGHAT, CDR2 FQNNGV. This CDR3 has 13 residues. This CDR3 reads CASSPTMNTEAFF. The CDR3, as DNA: TGTGCCAGCAGCCCTACGATGAACACTGAAGCTTTCTTT.

The chain links TRBV6-5 to TRBJ1-2, with 8 nucleotides matching TRBD1. Trimming took 4 bases from V and 4 from J; bases not matched to a gene: 5. The CDR3 length is 14 residues. Germline V gene lookup returns CDR1 MNHEY and CDR2 SVGAGI. CDR3: CASSSPGGGYGYTF. The DNA of the CDR3 is TGTGCCAGCAGTTCACCAGGGGGCGGCTATGGCTACACCTTC.

The chain uses TRBV28 and TRBJ1-2; D might be TRBD1 (5 bases). The V gene lost 3 bases and the J gene lost 4 bases, with 15 bases spanning the gap. CDR3 length equals 15 residues. The germline CDR1 and CDR2 sequences are MDHEN and SYDVKM. The CDR3: CASSFLGRVSYGYTF. The DNA of the CDR3 is TGTGCCAGCAGTTTTCTCGGCAGGGTTTCCTATGGCTACACCTTC.

The CDR3 loop is CASSRTRLAGLTGELFF. The CDR3 nucleotides read TGCGCCAGCAGCAGGACTCGACTAGCGGGGCTTACCGGGGAGCTGTTTTTT. V gene TRBV5-1 combines with J gene TRBJ2-2, with TRBD2 matching 11 bases. Germline CDR1 and CDR2: SGHRS and YFSETQ. The V and J ends lost 4 bases and 5 bases, in that order; junction bases with no gene match: 10. The CDR3 sequence is 17 residues long.

This clone was recorded only once. The gene calls are TRBV7-6 and TRBJ2-7, with no clear D. Germline loops: CDR1 SGHVS, CDR2 FNYEAQ. Trimming removed 3 bases from V and 1 base from J, with 10 bases in between. The CDR3 spans 14 residues. The CDR3 bases are TGTGCCAGCAGCTTTTTTGCGGAATCCTACGAGCAGTACTTC. It yields the protein CASSFFAESYEQYF.

V gene TRBV7-9 combines with J gene TRBJ1-4; D remains unclear. The length of the CDR3 is 14 residues. The V gene lost 6 bases and the J gene lost 5 bases, with 13 bases spanning the gap. Germline V gene lookup returns CDR1 SEHNR and CDR2 FQNEAQ (reference sequence). CDR3 in amino acids: CASSQLVKNEKLFF. The CDR3 DNA follows: TGTGCCAGCAGTCAATTAGTGAAGAATGAAAAACTGTTTTTT. The entire variable domain, with the rest obtained from reference TRBV7-9 and TRBJ1-4, is as follows: DTGVSQNPRHKITKRGQNVTFRCDPISEHNRLYWYRQTLGQGPEFLTYFQNEAQLEKSRLLSDRFSAERPKGSFSTLEIQRTEQGDSAMYLCASSQLVKNEKLFFGSGTQLSVL.

The chain has TRBV5-1 and TRBJ2-7; D may be TRBD2 (6 bases). The CDR3 spans 16 residues. V lost 0 bases and J 0 bases, leaving 13 bases between the germline ends. CDR1 is SGHRS, CDR2 YFSETQ, per germline. CDR3 nucleotide sequence: TGCGCCAGCAGCTTGGGTGGAGGGGCCTTCTCCTACGAGCAGTACTTC. Its protein is CASSLGGGAFSYEQYF.

The chain has TRBV30 and TRBJ1-6, with a possible D match to TRBD1 (5 bases). Trimming stripped 0 bases from V and 9 bases from J, with 12 bases between. CDR3 length equals 14 residues. Germline V gene lookup returns CDR1 GTSNPN and CDR2 SVGIG (reference sequence). The chain's CDR3 is CAWSVMGGSSPLHF. The CDR3 region has the DNA TGTGCCTGGAGTGTTATGGGGGGTAGTTCACCCCTCCACTTT.

With regard to this clone: Other DNA sequences in the sample encode the same CDR3. V usage is TRBV9 and J usage is TRBJ2-2; D not certain. Trimming took 0 bases from V and 0 from J, leaving 6 bases between them. Germline loops: CDR1 SGDLS, CDR2 YYNGEE. The CDR3 extends over 15 amino acids. As DNA, the CDR3 is TGTGCCAGCAGCGTAGGTTCTGCGAACACCGGGGAGCTGTTTTTT. Amino acids: CASSVGSANTGELFF.

The V and J genes are TRBV14 and TRBJ1-2; possibly TRBD1 for D (5 bases). Germline values: CDR1 SGHDN, CDR2 FVKESK. The CDR3 is 17 amino acids. Trimming took off 4 bases at V and 3 bases at J, with 21 bases between the two ends. CDR3 DNA: TGTGCCAGCAGCCTTCGAAGTGGGGGGTCCCTATACTATGGCTACACCTTC. Encoded protein: CASSLRSGGSLYYGYTF.

This chain links TRBV7-6 with TRBJ2-3; TRBD2 matches 9 bases. This CDR3 spans 15 amino acids. With 1 base clipped from V and 6 bases from J, the junction kept 5 bases outside the gene matches. Germline CDR1 reads SGHVS; CDR2 reads FNYEAQ. CDR3 DNA sequence: TGTGCCAGCAGCTTAGTCGCGGGAGGGCGGGATACGCAGTATTTT. It codes for CASSLVAGGRDTQYF.

This clone showed up just once. The rearrangement links TRBV7-9 to TRBJ2-1; 7 positions match TRBD2. Germline lookup yields CDR1 SEHNR and CDR2 FQNEAQ (reference sequence). This CDR3 is 15 amino acids long. The trim removed 0 bases at V and 8 bases at J, leaving 7 bases unmatched. The CDR3 DNA reads as TGTGCCAGCAGCTTAGCGCTGGGAGGGACGGATGAGCAGTTCTTC. It specifies CASSLALGGTDEQFF. Full variable domain (rest looked up from reference TRBV7-9 and TRBJ2-1): DTGVSQNPRHKITKRGQNVTFRCDPISEHNRLYWYRQTLGQGPEFLTYFQNEAQLEKSRLLSDRFSAERPKGSFSTLEIQRTEQGDSAMYLCASSLALGGTDEQFFGPGTRLTVL.

Regarding this clone: Other DNA sequences in the same sample also yield this CDR3. The rearrangement links TRBV5-1 to TRBJ2-3, with TRBD2 matching over 9 bases. V lost 0 bases, J lost 1 base, and 0 bases stayed unmatched. Germline V gene lookup returns CDR1 SGHRS and CDR2 YFSETQ. The CDR3 has 15 residues. CDR3 in DNA: TGCGCCAGCAGCTTGGTAGCGGGAGGCACAGATACGCAGTATTTT. It translates to CASSLVAGGTDTQYF.

The genes are TRBV9 and TRBJ1-3; D not resolved. This CDR3 is built from 15 residues. Deletions cut 4 bases from V and 3 bases from J, with 14 bases between. CDR1 and CDR2 (germline): SGDLS, YYNGEE. The CDR3 spells CASSPTSTLGNTIYF. The DNA for the CDR3 is TGTGCCAGCAGCCCCACGAGCACGCTTGGAAACACCATATATTTT.

Notes on this clone: Other DNA sequences in the same sample also yield this CDR3. J is TRBJ2-2 and V is TRBV5-1, with D possibly TRBD1 on 5 matching bases. This CDR3 has 13 residues. The germline CDR1 and CDR2 sequences are SGHRS and YFSETQ. Trimming cost V 2 bases and J 4 bases, with 6 bases left between them. The CDR3 DNA reads TGCGCCAGCAGCTTCCAGGGCACCGGGGAGCTGTTTTTT. As protein: CASSFQGTGELFF.

V usage is TRBV12-5 and J usage is TRBJ2-1; 7 bases line up with TRBD2. Germline-derived CDR1 and CDR2 are LGHNT and FRNRAP. The CDR3 covers 11 residues. Germline trimming cut 6 bases from V and 10 bases from J; bases unmatched to any gene: 3. The CDR3 nucleotides read TGTGCTAGTGGCGCCGGGGGGGAGCAGTTCTTC. Encoded protein: CASGAGGEQFF.

This clone was observed a few times. This chain joins TRBV13 and TRBJ1-2; weak D call: TRBD1 (6 bases). Trimming removed 4 bases from V and 3 bases from J, with 9 bases in between. The CDR3 runs to 13 residues. Germline V lookup: CDR1 PRHDT, CDR2 FYEKMQ (reference sequence). CDR3 region: CASSSDRHYGYTF. The CDR3 DNA is TGTGCCAGCAGCTCGGACAGACACTATGGCTACACCTTC.

A remark on this clone: A junction boundary mismatches the germline segment, possibly from a read error. The chain links TRBV2 to TRBJ1-5; D is perhaps TRBD1 (5 bases). Germline lookup yields CDR1 SNHLY and CDR2 FYNNEI. The CDR3 extends over 16 amino acids. CDR3 sequence: CASSEAPGGGNQPQHF. The CDR3 nucleotides read TGTGCCAGTAGTGAAGCTCCGGGGGGGGGCAATCAGCCCCAGCATTTT.

This clone was recorded a few times. The V gene is TRBV27, the J gene TRBJ2-5, with a tentative D call TRBD2 (6 bases). Looked up from germline, CDR1 is MNHEY and CDR2 is SMNVEV (reference sequence). The CDR3 covers 16 residues. The V end lost 2 bases, the J end lost 5 bases, and 18 bases lay between the germline ends. The CDR3 nucleotides are TGTGCCAGCAGTTTAGGGGCGGCGGGGTGGGGTGAGACCCAGTACTTC. This encodes CASSLGAAGWGETQYF.

The chain couples TRBV9 to TRBJ1-6, with D possibly TRBD1 on 5 matching bases. The germline V gene has CDR1 SGDLS and CDR2 YYNGEE. The germline V and J ends were trimmed by 1 base and 7 bases, with 15 bases remaining between them. This CDR3 is 16 amino acids long. The CDR3 sequence is CASSVMGLTGNSPLHF. Here the CDR3 DNA reads TGTGCCAGCAGCGTAATGGGGCTTACCGGAAATTCACCCCTCCACTTT.

V usage is TRBV6-5 and J usage is TRBJ1-3; D is perhaps TRBD1 (5 bases). Germline V gene sequence: CDR1 MNHEY, CDR2 SVGAGI. This CDR3 region has 11 residues. V shed 2 bases and J shed 11 bases, with 7 bases lying between them. The CDR3 sequence: CASSYGGAIYF. The CDR3 DNA follows: TGTGCCAGCAGTTACGGAGGGGCCATATATTTT.

This rearrangement joins TRBV5-1 to TRBJ2-5, with 7 bases fitting TRBD2. Germline values: CDR1 SGHRS, CDR2 YFSETQ. The CDR3 length is 14 residues. V dropped 2 bases and J dropped 5; count of bases not matched to a gene: 6. CDR3 protein: CASSFRGREETQYF. CDR3 DNA: TGCGCCAGCAGCTTCCGCGGGAGAGAGGAGACCCAGTACTTC.

V is TRBV25-1 and J is TRBJ2-7; possibly TRBD1 for D (5 bases). Trimming took off 3 bases at V and 3 bases at J, with 18 bases between the two ends. The CDR3 runs 16 residues. Germline lookup yields CDR1 MGHDK and CDR2 SYGVNS. Here the CDR3 reads CASSDPMGPPFYEQYF. CDR3 coding DNA: TGTGCCAGCAGTGACCCCATGGGGCCGCCCTTCTACGAGCAGTACTTC.

The chain combines TRBV27 with TRBJ1-1, with TRBD1 identical over 9 bases. V gave up 6 bases and J gave up 0 bases; unmatched junction bases: 2. The CDR3 runs to 14 residues. Looked up from germline, CDR1 is MNHEY and CDR2 is SMNVEV (reference sequence). Here the CDR3 DNA reads TGTGCCAGCAGACGGACAGGGGTGAACACTGAAGCTTTCTTT. Its translation: CASRRTGVNTEAFF.

The genes are TRBV10-3 and TRBJ2-7; 11 bases agree with TRBD2. The V and J ends lost 2 bases and 4 bases, in that order; junction bases with no gene match: 4. Germline V CDR1 and CDR2: ENHRY, SYGVKD. The CDR3 is 15 amino acids. The DNA of the CDR3 is TGTGCCATCAGTGAGACTAGCGGGAGTGCGTACGAGCAGTACTTC. Protein: CAISETSGSAYEQYF.